Each of the 28 T cell receptor beta chains below was sequenced from the same sample in a study of cytotoxic CD8 clonotypes in ibrutinib-treated CLL. Assay used: immunoSEQ multiplex PCR; TCRdb lists only in-frame clones, some missing. The sample shows 110,000 to 150,000 clones, 70% to 80% of them seen only once. The source material was PBMCs, sampled after 12 months of ibrutinib treatment. All receptors derive from a human donor with chronic lymphocytic leukemia.

The chain couples TRBV27 to TRBJ2-2, with 8 bases aligning to TRBD2. Germline V gene sequence: CDR1 MNHEY, CDR2 SMNVEV (reference sequence). Germline trimming cut 3 bases from V and 6 bases from J; bases unmatched to any gene: 0. The CDR3 is 13 amino acids. CDR3 protein: CASSFGGAGELFF. CDR3 in DNA: TGTGCCAGCAGTTTCGGGGGGGCCGGGGAGCTGTTTTTT.

This chain connects TRBV6-1 to TRBJ2-1, with a weak D call TRBD2 (6 bases). The V gene's germline CDR1 is MNHNS and CDR2 SASEGT. The V end lost 4 bases, the J end lost 8 bases, and 15 bases lay between the germline ends. This CDR3 is 14 amino acids long. CDR3 DNA: TGTGCCAGCAGTGGGATCGGGGGTTTGGATGAGCAGTTCTTC. Protein product: CASSGIGGLDEQFF.

This clone was picked up a small number of times. The chain couples TRBV4-2 to TRBJ2-2; 9 nucleotides match TRBD1. This CDR3 is 15 amino acids long. Unmatched junction bases numbered 5, after V lost 5 bases and J lost 4 bases. Germline V CDR1 and CDR2: LGHNA, YNFKEQ. CDR3: CASSKTGGGTGELFF. The CDR3 nucleotides are TGTGCCAGCAGCAAGACAGGGGGTGGCACCGGGGAGCTGTTTTTT.

This chain connects TRBV9 to TRBJ1-2, with 8 bases lining up with TRBD1. Per the germline V gene, CDR1 is SGDLS and CDR2 is YYNGEE. V shed 3 bases and J 4 bases; nucleotides not matched to a gene: 8. The CDR3 is made up of 15 amino acids. The DNA for the CDR3 is TGTGCCAGCAGCGCCTCCGGGACAGGCGTCTATGGCTACACCTTC. Translating gives CASSASGTGVYGYTF.

The chain carries TRBV11-2 and TRBJ1-1; TRBD1 matches 7 bases. Germline CDR1 reads SGHAT; CDR2 reads FQNNGV. V dropped 3 bases and J dropped 2; count of bases not matched to a gene: 9. This CDR3 has 16 residues. CDR3 nucleotides: TGTGCCAGCAGCTTCACAGGGGCAACCATTAACACTGAAGCTTTCTTT. Translated, it gives CASSFTGATINTEAFF. Filled out from reference TRBV11-2 and TRBJ1-1, the complete variable domain reads EAGVAQSPRYKIIEKRQSVAFWCNPISGHATLYWYQQILGQGPKLLIQFQNNGVVDDSQLPKDRFSAERLKGVDSTLKIQPAKLEDSAVYLCASSFTGATINTEAFFGQGTRLTVV.

The CDR3 loop is CSVKLGGNTEAFF. In DNA, the CDR3 is TGCAGCGTAAAGTTGGGGGGAAACACTGAAGCTTTCTTT. The V call is TRBV29-1, the J call TRBJ1-1; D might be TRBD1 (5 bases). The germline V gene has CDR1 SQVTM and CDR2 ANQGSEA. This CDR3 contains 13 residues. V lost 6 bases to trimming and J lost 2 bases, with 13 bases between them.

The J gene is TRBJ2-1, the V gene TRBV9; 10 bases are a match to TRBD1. There are 17 residues in the CDR3. Trimming took 4 bases from V and 5 from J; bases not matched to a gene: 12. Looked up from germline, CDR1 is SGDLS and CDR2 is YYNGEE. Here the CDR3 reads CASSPSKSGTGDNEQFF. DNA of the CDR3: TGTGCCAGCAGCCCCTCCAAGTCTGGGACAGGGGACAATGAGCAGTTCTTC.

The chain couples TRBV6-5 to TRBJ1-3; D perhaps matches TRBD1 (5 bases). This CDR3 contains 15 residues. Trimming stripped 7 bases from V and 3 bases from J, with 16 bases between. Germline loops: CDR1 MNHEY, CDR2 SVGAGI. The CDR3: CASTQSAGLGNTIYF. CDR3 nucleotides: TGTGCCAGCACTCAAAGCGCAGGGCTTGGAAACACCATATATTTT.

V usage is TRBV2 and J usage is TRBJ2-7; 7 positions agree with TRBD2. The CDR3 has 16 residues. Germline V gene lookup returns CDR1 SNHLY and CDR2 FYNNEI. With V trimmed by 2 bases and J by 0 bases, 7 bases remained unmatched. The CDR3 DNA sequence: TGTGCCAGCAGTGAAACCCCTAGCGGTTCCTCCTACGAGCAGTACTTC. Amino acids: CASSETPSGSSYEQYF.

The chain links TRBV18 to TRBJ2-3; possibly TRBD1 for D (6 bases). The V gene lost 4 bases and the J gene lost 3 bases, with 23 bases spanning the gap. CDR3 length equals 18 residues. Germline CDR1 reads KGHSH; CDR2 reads LQKENI. CDR3 sequence: CASSLQSLDRTLTDTQYF. The CDR3 DNA reads TGTGCCAGCTCACTCCAGAGTCTCGACAGGACCCTAACAGATACGCAGTATTTT. Full variable domain (rest looked up from reference TRBV18 and TRBJ2-3): NAGVMQNPRHLVRRRGQEARLRCSPMKGHSHVYWYRQLPEEGLKFMVYLQKENIIDESGMPKERFSAEFPKEGPSILRIQQVVRGDSAAYFCASSLQSLDRTLTDTQYFGPGTRLTVL.

The CDR3 spells CASSHRRGVATDTQYF. CDR3 DNA sequence: TGTGCCAGCAGCCACAGGCGGGGGGTGGCGACAGATACGCAGTATTTT. The chain couples TRBV7-6 to TRBJ2-3, with 8 bases aligning to TRBD2. The germline V gene encodes CDR1 SGHVS and CDR2 FNYEAQ. This CDR3 is built from 16 residues. V gave up 5 bases and J gave up 3 bases; unmatched junction bases: 10. Combining the CDR3 with reference TRBV7-6 and TRBJ2-3 gives the whole variable domain GAGVSQSPRYKVTKRGQDVALRCDPISGHVSLYWYRQALGQGPEFLTYFNYEAQQDKSGLPNDRFSAERPEGSISTLTIQRTEQRDSAMYRCASSHRRGVATDTQYFGPGTRLTVL.

The rearrangement uses TRBV5-1 and TRBJ1-2; D is perhaps TRBD1 (5 bases). V shed 2 bases and J shed 3 bases, with 11 bases lying between them. This CDR3 region has 14 residues. In germline, CDR1 is SGHRS, CDR2 YFSETQ. The DNA of the CDR3 is TGCGCCAGCAGCTTTGACAGTATAGACTATGGCTACACCTTC. Protein sequence: CASSFDSIDYGYTF.

This clone was counted between two and nine times. The chain combines TRBV18 with TRBJ2-1; TRBD2 agrees at 15 bases. The germline V gene encodes CDR1 KGHSH and CDR2 LQKENI. The V segment lost 4 bases and the J segment 9 bases; nucleotides outside the gene matches: 4. The CDR3 length is 15 residues. The chain's CDR3 is CASSLPGLAGGEQFF. The CDR3 DNA sequence: TGTGCCAGCTCACTCCCGGGACTAGCGGGAGGTGAGCAGTTCTTC.

This chain connects TRBV7-9 to TRBJ2-5, with 7 bases aligning to TRBD2. CDR1 SEHNR and CDR2 FQNEAQ come from the germline V gene (reference sequence). The CDR3 runs 13 residues. After removal of 4 bases from V and 5 bases from J, the junction contained 4 bases not matched to a gene. CDR3 DNA sequence: TGTGCCAGCAGCTCCCCAGCGGGGGAGACCCAGTACTTC. Protein sequence: CASSSPAGETQYF.

This clone has only a few counts. This CDR3 is CASSELGTNEQFF. The CDR3, as DNA: TGTGCCAGCAGTGAGCTAGGAACCAATGAGCAGTTCTTC. The rearrangement uses TRBV2 and TRBJ2-1, with D unresolved. This CDR3 is 13 amino acids long. Germline assignment: CDR1 SNHLY and CDR2 FYNNEI. With 3 bases removed from V and 6 bases from J, the gap between germline ends came to 9 bases.

The chain uses TRBV19 and TRBJ1-1, with a tentative D call TRBD1 (5 bases). CDR1 and CDR2 (germline): LNHDA, SQIVND (reference sequence). The CDR3 runs to 14 residues. Trimming took off 3 bases at V and 1 base at J, with 9 bases between the two ends. CDR3 loop: CASSIGAANTEAFF. The CDR3 DNA follows: TGTGCCAGTAGTATTGGGGCAGCGAACACTGAAGCTTTCTTT.

This clone was detected only a few times. This chain links TRBV18 with TRBJ1-3; unclear D gene. This CDR3 has 16 residues. V was trimmed by 2 bases and J by 0 bases, leaving 11 bases between them. The germline gives CDR1 KGHSH, CDR2 LQKENI. The CDR3, as DNA: TGTGCCAGCTCACCAATTCTCGGCAACTCTGGAAACACCATATATTTT. Its protein product is CASSPILGNSGNTIYF.

In DNA, the CDR3 is TGTGCCATCAGTGATGTTTATGGCTACACCTTC. Its translation: CAISDVYGYTF. This sequence joins TRBV10-3 and TRBJ1-2, with unresolved D. From germline, CDR1 is ENHRY and CDR2 SYGVKD. Trimming took 3 bases from V and 5 from J, leaving 4 bases between them. This CDR3 is 11 amino acids long.

This clone appeared once. This chain uses TRBV5-1 with TRBJ2-1; perhaps TRBD1 as D (6 bases). Germline CDR1 is SGHRS and CDR2 is YFSETQ. The length of the CDR3 is 15 residues. The ends were cut back, 6 bases at V and 0 bases at J, with 13 bases in the middle. CDR3 DNA sequence: TGCGCCAGCAAAATCCAGACAGGCTCCTACAATGAGCAGTTCTTC. Translation: CASKIQTGSYNEQFF.

The rearrangement links TRBV7-2 to TRBJ2-2; the match to TRBD1 covers 8 bases. Germline trimming cut 1 base from V and 6 bases from J; bases unmatched to any gene: 4. Germline V lookup: CDR1 SGHTA, CDR2 FQGNSA. The CDR3 length is 15 residues. As DNA, the CDR3 is TGTGCCAGCAGCTTAGTCCAGGGGGCACCCGGGGAGCTGTTTTTT. Residues: CASSLVQGAPGELFF.

This chain's CDR3 is CASSQEDRGQGVLEQYF. In DNA form, the CDR3 reads TGCGCCAGCAGCCAAGAGGATCGGGGACAGGGGGTGTTGGAGCAGTACTTC. This sequence joins TRBV4-3 and TRBJ2-7; TRBD1 matches at 11 bases. V was clipped by 0 bases and J by 7 bases; unmatched bases: 11. There are 17 residues in the CDR3. Germline lookup yields CDR1 LGHNA and CDR2 YSLEER.

The V call is TRBV5-4, the J call TRBJ2-7, with TRBD1 as a possible D gene (6 bases). V gave up 4 bases and J gave up 3 bases, with 14 bases separating them. This CDR3 region has 14 residues. Germline values: CDR1 SGHNT, CDR2 YYREEE (reference sequence). CDR3 sequence: CASSRGQRDYEQYF. CDR3 in DNA: TGTGCCAGCAGCCGTGGACAGCGAGACTACGAGCAGTACTTC.

The V and J genes are TRBV4-3 and TRBJ1-2; 9 positions agree with TRBD1. V dropped 0 bases and J dropped 5; count of bases not matched to a gene: 4. In germline, CDR1 is LGHNA, CDR2 YSLEER. The CDR3 has 15 residues. Here the CDR3 reads CASSQDTGTGYGYTF. Written as DNA, the CDR3 is TGCGCCAGCAGCCAAGATACCGGGACAGGGTATGGCTACACCTTC.

V usage is TRBV7-2 and J usage is TRBJ2-1; D not resolved. This CDR3 region has 9 residues. Germline V lookup: CDR1 SGHTA, CDR2 FQGNSA. V lost 8 bases to trimming and J lost 6 bases, with 2 bases between them. The DNA for the CDR3 is TGTGCCAGCCCCAATGAGCAGTTCTTC. The encoded protein is CASPNEQFF.

J is TRBJ2-7 and V is TRBV5-1; 11 nucleotides align to TRBD1. Looked up from germline, CDR1 is SGHRS and CDR2 is YFSETQ. The CDR3 is 15 residues long. V lost 4 bases, J lost 0 bases, and 3 bases stayed unmatched. CDR3 in DNA: TGCGCCAGCAGCCTGGGACAGGGGGACTCCTACGAGCAGTACTTC. This sequence encodes CASSLGQGDSYEQYF.

This rearrangement joins TRBV18 to TRBJ1-2, with a possible D match to TRBD1 (5 bases). This CDR3 comprises 12 residues. Trimming stripped 2 bases from V and 10 bases from J, with 11 bases between. The germline V gene has CDR1 KGHSH and CDR2 LQKENI. CDR3 protein: CASSPEDRPYTF. DNA of the CDR3: TGTGCCAGCTCACCAGAAGACAGACCCTACACCTTC.

The chain has TRBV5-4 and TRBJ2-6, with D possibly being TRBD1 (5 bases). V dropped 5 bases and J dropped 4 bases, with 19 bases sitting between them. Looked up from germline, CDR1 is SGHNT and CDR2 is YYREEE (reference sequence). The CDR3 is 17 residues long. This CDR3 reads CASRRVNLNRGANVLTF. The CDR3 nucleotides are TGTGCCAGCAGACGCGTCAATTTGAACAGGGGGGCCAACGTCCTGACTTTC.

The CDR3 region has the DNA TGTGCCAGCAGACCAACCGGACAGGGGGCCCGAGCTTTCTTT. As protein: CASRPTGQGARAFF. The V call is TRBV11-2, the J call TRBJ1-1, with 11 positions matching TRBD1. Germline V gene data show CDR1 as SGHAT and CDR2 as FQNNGV. CDR3 length: 14 amino acids. The J segment lost 10 bases and the V segment lost 6 bases, leaving 10 bases of the junction unmatched.